One T cell receptor beta chain is described in this entry. Its specificity is unknown. These data come from a study of T cells in narcolepsy. In the study overall: Healthy controls were enrolled alongside patients with narcolepsy type 1 or type 2. Study-level results: Autoreactive clonotypes reportedly recurred in blood of same and different patients, not controls. In some patient and control memory CD4+ samples, autoreactive clones were absent. HCRT-specific and TRIB2-specific autoreactive clonotypes appeared among same-patient CSF and blood CD4+ clonotypes.

Using immunoSEQ multiplex PCR, the repertoire was profiled, and TCRdb retains in-frame clones only, with some absent. The sample shows just over 20,000 clones, 90% to 95% of them seen only once. The CDR3 has 14 amino acids. The V gene's germline CDR1 is MDHEN and CDR2 SYDVKM. The J gene is TRBJ2-5, the V gene TRBV28, with D perhaps matching TRBD2 (5 bases). The DNA end is more similar to TRBJ2-7, so the J call may be wrong. The sample consisted of CD45RA- memory CD4+ T cells from PBMCs. The TCR originated in a human donor with narcolepsy. CDR3 sequence: CASKRTGSSYEQYF. Here the CDR3 DNA reads TGTGCCAGCAAGAGGACGGGGAGCTCCTACGAGCAGTACTTC.